This entry features one T cell receptor (beta chain) sequence. There is no known antigen for this receptor. The CDR3 goes from the cysteine to the phenylalanine over 13 residues. Only the protein is on record. Sequences LNHDA (CDR1) and SQIVND (CDR2) are obtained from the germline V gene (reference sequence). Instrument on record: NextSeq 550. The Human TCR Profiling Kit (MiLaboratory) was used to prepare UMI-labeled 5' RACE TRB cDNA libraries. cDNA synthesis used the entire amount of extracted RNA, and PCR amplification then used the entire amount of cDNA produced. The libraries were made side by side, with each library going through the same number of PCR cycles. The original methods were these. With a requirement of at least two reads per UMI, MIGEC and MiXCR extracted about 53,000 +/- 9,400 unique UMI-labeled TRB cDNA molecules per library. On average, each library contained approximately 40,000 +/- 10,000 functional in-frame TRB CDR3 nucleotide clonotypes without stop codons. After each sample was downsampled to 5000 UMI-labeled TRB molecules, VDJtools was used to calculate diversity metrics such as normalized Shannon-Wiener and Chao1. For the central five CDR3 residues, VDJtools calculated physicochemical properties weighted by clonotype size, namely interaction energy, strength, volume and Kidera factor 4. TCRdb reanalyzed the reads, keeping one entry per CDR3 protein sequence and omitting DNA. TCRdb's processing, not the authors', yielded these V and J calls. This sample's records show approximately 140,000 distinct CDR3 sequences. The ten largest account for approximately 0.27% of the sample.

The data belong to a study of CXCR3-negative and CXCR3-positive naive CD8 T cells (dated 2019 in TCRdb). Regarding the study in general: In total, 130 million or so TRB reads were obtained, which works out to roughly 1.5 +/- 0.3 million reads per library. The diversity and physicochemical repertoire analyses included eleven to twelve donors pooled from two independent experiments. TRBV-TRBJ cluster analysis included naive subsets from several donors and memory cells from 3 donors. The full study reports these points: Both naive subsets had comparably high repertoire diversity, while memory CD8+ T cells had much lower repertoire diversity. Surface CD5, linked to self-reactivity in mice, was comparable between naive subsets; TCR interaction strength was therefore also inferred from TRB CDR3 physicochemical properties. Within the same donor, TRBV-TRBJ usage looked similar between naive CXCR3-negative and CXCR3-positive cells, but memory cells had distinct patterns. Compared with CXCR3-negative naive cells, CXCR3-positive naive cells had TRB CDR3s with higher hydrophobicity (lower Kidera factor 4), lower energy, and higher strength and volume indices. Because CXCR3 expression was partially decreased after cryopreservation, freshly isolated PBMCs were used for most assays.

Each CD8+ T cell subset was flow-sorted in triplicate, and a few hundred thousand cells per subset were placed directly into RLT lysis buffer. To keep memory contaminants out, a stringent definition of naive CD8+ T cells was applied: CD45RO-CCR7+CD27+CD95-. Peripheral blood mononuclear cells were isolated from buffy coats using standard density gradient centrifugation. A FACSAria III was used to flow-sort naive CXCR3-negative and CXCR3-positive CD8+ T cells. An RNeasy Mini Kit was used to extract total RNA from the sorted cells. The V gene is TRBV19 and the J gene is TRBJ2-1. Sequencing was performed on naive CXCR3+ CD8+ T cells from blood. In light of the paper, this sample's cell subset or site label describes: CD45RO-CCR7+CD27+CD95- naive CD8+ T cells expressing CXCR3 (TNR3+). The clonotype originates from a human donor in good health. Some clones in this sample may be carry-over from other donors' samples. The CDR3 region: CASSRSSYNEQFF.